This T cell receptor beta chain was obtained from a study of blood T cell repertoires in COVID-19. Study details: Spain, Italy and the United States supplied samples that represented acute and convalescent COVID-19. T cells, B-cell-depleted T cells, or PBMCs supplied cDNA or gDNA.

Assay used: immunoSEQ multiplex PCR; TCRdb lists only in-frame clones, some missing. In the table there are approximately 460,000 clones, 89% of which are singletons. The germline V and J ends were trimmed by 4 bases and 3 bases, with 14 bases remaining between them. CDR1 and CDR2 (germline): SGHNT, YYREEE (reference sequence). There are 14 residues in the CDR3. The chain combines TRBV5-4 with TRBJ2-7, with D possibly being TRBD1 (5 bases). The TCR was taken from a man between 18 and 35 years old with COVID-19, enrolled during active disease. The sequencing sample was made of peripheral blood. The CDR3 is CASSNEQGFYEQYF. The CDR3 nucleotides are TGTGCCAGCAGCAACGAGCAGGGATTCTACGAGCAGTACTTC.